These T cell receptor beta chains were read from a single sample in a study of patients and donors after allogeneic stem cell transplantation. TCRdb re-called the RT-PCR reads through MiXCR, storing one row per CDR3 protein. The profile shows about 230,000 distinct CDR3 sequences, around 14% of them singletons. The sequenced sample was blood, either unsorted or a sorted T cell fraction (not recorded which). These receptors came from a human donor who was either an allogeneic HSCT recipient or a stem cell or donor lymphocyte infusion donor (not recorded which). It is not recorded whose cells these are; they may come from a transplant donor. Both conserved end residues are part of each CDR3. Each record gives: V gene, clone size, J gene, D gene, CDR3 protein, CDR3 DNA. The D gene is left open where the match is weak. Expanded clones are given a class, and other clones once, few, many or no size at all.

>TRBV5-1|many|TRBJ1-6|NA
CASSLLPGSVNSPLHF
TGCGCCAGCAGCTTGCTTCCGGGTTCGGTTAATTCACCCCTCCACTTT
>TRBV20-1|many|TRBJ1-6|NA
CSARDRTSLSSYNSPLHF
TGCAGTGCTAGAGACCGCACCTCTTTGAGCTCCTATAATTCACCCCTCCACTTT
>TRBV4-1|NA|TRBJ2-1|TRBD2
CASSQQGSGSYEQFF
TGCGCCAGCAGCCAACAGGGTAGCGGGAGTTATGAGCAGTTCTTC
>TRBV2|many|TRBJ1-1|NA
CASSPPDRNTEAFF
TGTGCCAGCAGCCCCCCGGACAGGAACACTGAAGCTTTCTTT
>TRBV19|NA|TRBJ1-4|NA
CASSTGGGRREKLFF
TGTGCCAGTAGCACGGGGGGAGGCCGCCGTGAAAAACTGTTTTTT
>TRBV19|NA|TRBJ2-3|TRBD1
CASSTRQGPGTDTQYF
TGTGCCAGTAGTACCCGACAGGGTCCTGGCACAGATACGCAGTATTTT
>TRBV30|NA|TRBJ2-3|NA
CAYAPSADTQYF
TGTGCCTACGCCCCTAGCGCAGATACGCAGTATTTT
>TRBV7-6|few|TRBJ2-1|NA
CASSSHPNEQFF
TGTGCCAGCAGCTCCCACCCCAATGAGCAGTTCTTC
>TRBV11-2|many|TRBJ2-2|TRBD2
CASSRNLLAGGFGELFF
TGTGCCAGCAGCCGAAACTTACTAGCGGGAGGGTTCGGGGAGCTGTTTTTT
>TRBV6-6|few|TRBJ1-2|NA
CASSKNAGYTF
TGTGCCAGCTCAAAAAACGCTGGCTACACCTTC
>TRBV4-2|few|TRBJ1-2|TRBD1
CASSQGSGGSYGYTF
TGTGCCAGCAGCCAAGGGTCAGGGGGTAGCTATGGCTACACCTTC
>TRBV9|NA|TRBJ2-3|TRBD2
CASSVESGTVTDTQYF
TGTGCCAGCAGCGTAGAGAGCGGGACTGTCACAGATACGCAGTATTTT
>TRBV30|NA|TRBJ1-3|NA
CAWSGGNSGNTIYF
TGTGCCTGGAGTGGGGGGAACTCTGGAAACACCATATATTTT
>TRBV27|NA|TRBJ1-2|NA
CASNLNGRANYGYTF
TGTGCCAGCAACCTAAACGGACGGGCTAACTATGGCTACACCTTC
>TRBV6-2/TRBV6-3|NA|TRBJ1-2|NA
CASSYTFRDGYTF
TGTGCCAGCAGTTACACATTCAGGGATGGCTACACCTTC
>TRBV29-1|few|TRBJ2-3|TRBD2
CSVGVAGGVTDTQYF
TGCAGCGTTGGGGTAGCGGGAGGAGTAACAGATACGCAGTATTTT
>TRBV5-8|many|TRBJ2-2|NA
CASVRGTPNTGELFF
TGTGCCAGCGTCCGGGGGACACCGAACACCGGGGAGCTGTTTTTT
>TRBV7-8|few|TRBJ2-2|TRBD1
CASSLSTGWVTGELFF
TGTGCCAGCAGCTTATCGACAGGGTGGGTCACCGGGGAGCTGTTTTTT
>TRBV20-1|NA|TRBJ1-1|NA
CSARGGGGAARNTEAFF
TGCAGTGCTAGAGGCGGAGGCGGGGCAGCCAGGAACACTGAAGCTTTCTTT
>TRBV7-8|many|TRBJ1-1|NA
CASSLFRGGTEAFF
TGTGCCAGCAGTTTATTTCGGGGGGGGACTGAAGCTTTCTTT
>TRBV6-2/TRBV6-3|few|TRBJ1-1|TRBD1
CASSWTGANTEAFF
TGTGCCAGCAGTTGGACAGGAGCAAACACTGAAGCTTTCTTT
>TRBV20-1|many|TRBJ2-5|NA
CSASLGAQETQYF
TGCAGTGCCTCCCTCGGAGCCCAAGAGACCCAGTACTTC
>TRBV11-1|NA|TRBJ2-2|NA
CASSLDHGYNTGELFF
TGTGCCAGCAGCTTAGACCATGGCTACAACACCGGGGAGCTGTTTTTT
>TRBV19|NA|TRBJ2-2|NA
CASSMVGWTGELFF
TGTGCCAGTAGTATGGTAGGGTGGACCGGGGAGCTGTTTTTT
>TRBV6-6|NA|TRBJ1-2|NA
CASSYEGGYGYTF
TGTGCCAGCAGTTATGAGGGTGGCTATGGCTACACCTTC
>TRBV5-1|NA|TRBJ2-5|TRBD2
CASSSFSGGARETQYF
TGCGCCAGCAGCTCCTTCAGCGGGGGGGCTAGGGAGACCCAGTACTTC
>TRBV7-8|few|TRBJ2-5|NA
CASSSRQGGETQYF
TGTGCCAGCAGCTCACGACAGGGAGGGGAGACCCAGTACTTC
>TRBV30|few|TRBJ1-1|NA
CAWILGGTEAFF
TGTGCCTGGATCTTAGGAGGCACTGAAGCTTTCTTT
>TRBV12-3/TRBV12-4|many|TRBJ2-5|TRBD2
CASSPWTSGGLLQETQYF
TGTGCCAGCAGTCCCTGGACTAGCGGGGGTCTGCTCCAAGAGACCCAGTACTTC
>TRBV20-1|NA|TRBJ1-5|NA
CSATQLGIYNQPQHF
TGCAGTGCCACCCAGTTGGGTATCTACAATCAGCCCCAGCATTTT
>TRBV2|many|TRBJ1-4|TRBD1
CASRERGLVWEKLFF
TGTGCCAGCCGGGAGAGGGGGCTCGTGTGGGAAAAACTGTTTTTT
>TRBV3-1|few|TRBJ1-3|NA
CASSPSRNTIYF
TGTGCCAGCAGCCCGTCTAGAAACACCATATATTTT
>TRBV6-1|many|TRBJ1-1|NA
CASKLGSNTEAFF
TGTGCCAGCAAATTAGGGTCAAACACTGAAGCTTTCTTT
>TRBV2|many|TRBJ2-2|NA
CASSNPGELFF
TGTGCCAGCAGTAATCCCGGGGAGCTGTTTTTT
>TRBV9|NA|TRBJ2-7|NA
CASSPMGNLHRYF
TGTGCCAGCAGCCCCATGGGGAACTTACATCGGTACTTC
>TRBV5-6|NA|TRBJ2-7|NA
CASSLGGVRYEQYF
TGTGCCAGCAGCTTGGGGGGGGTGAGGTACGAGCAGTACTTC
>TRBV20-1|few|TRBJ2-2|NA
CSASKNLNSLPGELFF
TGCAGTGCTAGCAAGAACCTCAACTCGTTACCCGGGGAGCTGTTTTTT
>TRBV7-9|NA|TRBJ1-5|NA
CASSLDLAGTGQPQHF
TGTGCCAGCAGCTTAGATTTGGCAGGGACCGGTCAGCCCCAGCATTTT
>TRBV12-3/TRBV12-4|few|TRBJ1-1|NA
CASSLNGPNTEAFF
TGTGCCAGCAGTTTAAACGGACCGAACACTGAAGCTTTCTTT
>TRBV5-1|few|TRBJ2-3|TRBD2
CASSLRGSGTDTQYF
TGCGCCAGCAGCTTGCGCGGGAGCGGCACAGATACGCAGTATTTT
>TRBV11-3|few|TRBJ2-1|TRBD2
CASSLVAGLAGGIEQFF
TGTGCCAGCAGCTTAGTGGCGGGACTAGCGGGAGGTATTGAGCAGTTCTTC
>TRBV20-1|NA|TRBJ2-4|TRBD1
CSARGQGENIQYF
TGCAGTGCTAGAGGACAGGGTGAAAACATTCAGTACTTC
>TRBV12-3/TRBV12-4|many|TRBJ1-5|NA
CASTPVLGGNQPQHF
TGTGCCAGCACTCCAGTGTTGGGGGGCAATCAGCCCCAGCATTTT
>TRBV5-1|many|TRBJ2-2|NA
CASSSWTDDGELFF
TGCGCCAGCAGCTCCTGGACAGATGACGGGGAGCTGTTTTTT
>TRBV6-2/TRBV6-3|many|TRBJ1-1|NA
CASTSENPRLNTEAFF
TGTGCCAGCACCTCCGAAAACCCGAGGCTAAACACTGAAGCTTTCTTT
>TRBV29-1|NA|TRBJ2-1|TRBD2
CSVGTSGIAYNEQFF
TGCAGCGTTGGGACTAGCGGGATTGCCTACAATGAGCAGTTCTTC
>TRBV12-3/TRBV12-4|NA|TRBJ2-3|NA
CASSPLRSDTQYF
TGTGCCAGCAGTCCACTGAGGTCGGATACGCAGTATTTT
>TRBV4-2|few|TRBJ2-3|NA
CASSQDRGSRTDTQYF
TGTGCCAGCAGCCAAGATCGCGGAAGCCGCACAGATACGCAGTATTTT
>TRBV5-4|few|TRBJ1-5|TRBD1
CASSSQGLGSNQPQHF
TGTGCCAGCAGCTCACAGGGGTTGGGGAGCAATCAGCCCCAGCATTTT
>TRBV7-2|NA|TRBJ2-7|TRBD2
CASSQRTSGSYEQYF
TGTGCCAGCAGCCAAAGGACTAGCGGATCCTACGAGCAGTACTTC
>TRBV5-1|NA|TRBJ1-4|NA
CASRDSNEKLFF
TGCGCCAGCAGGGACAGTAATGAAAAACTGTTTTTT
>TRBV19|NA|TRBJ2-1|NA
CASSILGGYEQFF
TGTGCCAGTAGTATTTTGGGGGGCTATGAGCAGTTCTTC
>TRBV7-2|NA|TRBJ2-7|TRBD1
CASSPGQVIYEQYF
TGTGCCAGCAGCCCGGGACAGGTCATTTACGAGCAGTACTTC
>TRBV28|few|TRBJ2-7|TRBD2
CASSSPRGEAYEQYF
TGTGCCAGCAGTTCCCCCCGGGGGGAAGCCTACGAGCAGTACTTC
>TRBV7-9|many|TRBJ2-4|NA
CASSFPRGDIQYF
TGTGCCAGCAGCTTTCCGAGGGGGGACATTCAGTACTTC
>TRBV25-1|many|TRBJ2-1|TRBD2
CASSGSPGSGGYNEQFF
TGTGCCAGCAGTGGATCCCCAGGTAGCGGGGGTTACAATGAGCAGTTCTTC
>TRBV24-1|few|TRBJ2-7|NA
CATSDSLSYEQYF
TGTGCCACCAGTGATTCCCTGTCCTACGAGCAGTACTTC
>TRBV7-2|few|TRBJ2-1|NA
CASSLDFGGATYNEQFF
TGTGCCAGCAGCTTAGATTTTGGGGGGGCAACCTACAATGAGCAGTTCTTC
>TRBV6-2/TRBV6-3|few|TRBJ2-4|NA
CASSSEGVVQYF
TGTGCCAGCAGTTCGGAGGGGGTCGTTCAGTACTTC
>TRBV10-3|few|TRBJ1-1|TRBD1
CAINGDRGASEAFF
TGTGCCATCAACGGGGACAGGGGAGCGAGTGAAGCTTTCTTT